This T cell receptor (beta chain) was retrieved from a study of early T cells in non-severe SARS-CoV-2 infection. For the study at large: Sequencing of unsorted whole blood was done on bulk RNA, leaving chains unpaired.

This clonotype was seen at least ten times. What it binds is unknown. TCRdb ran MiXCR on the 5' RACE reads and lists one entry per CDR3 protein. This sample has fewer than 80,000 distinct CDR3 sequences, with roughly 9% found just once. Broader study findings: In VDJdb matching, anti-spike CD8 responses were favored while private and CD4 specificities went missing.

Germline loops: CDR1 SQVTM, CDR2 ANQGSEA. Trimming stripped 4 bases from V and 1 base from J, with 4 bases between. The CDR3 consists of 11 residues. This receptor was taken from an adult who was a healthcare worker with PCR-confirmed SARS-CoV-2 infection or an uninfected control (not recorded which). The specimen comprised whole blood, sampled at baseline. The gene calls are TRBV29-1 and TRBJ1-1; D is undetermined. CDR3: CSVAPNTEAFF. CDR3 coding DNA: TGCAGCGTTGCCCCGAACACTGAAGCTTTCTTT.